Shown below are 5 T cell receptor beta chains from a single sample sequenced in a study of T cell responses to AZD1222 COVID-19 vaccine. TCRdb's table, derived via immunoSEQ multiplex PCR, lists solely in-frame clones and lacks some. Of just over 150,000 clones listed, over 80% are singletons. This sample comprised peripheral blood, obtained 28 days after the second AZD1222 dose. The source of these receptors is an adult who received the AZD1222 COVID-19 vaccine.

The rearrangement uses TRBV10-3 and TRBJ1-1; D ambiguous. Trimming stripped 2 bases from V and 1 base from J, with 11 bases between. Looked up from germline, CDR1 is ENHRY and CDR2 is SYGVKD. There are 15 residues in the CDR3. CDR3 DNA: TGTGCCATCAGTGAGCTCACAGTGAAGAACACTGAAGCTTTCTTT. It encodes CAISELTVKNTEAFF.

The chain couples TRBV18 to TRBJ1-3; D call uncertain. The CDR3 is 13 amino acids. Per the germline V gene, CDR1 is KGHSH and CDR2 is LQKENI. Deletions cut 5 bases from V and 6 bases from J, with 11 bases between. CDR3 nucleotide sequence: TGTGCCAGCTCAGCCCAACGGGAAAACACCATATATTTT. Its translation is CASSAQRENTIYF. Looking up the rest from reference TRBV18 and TRBJ1-3 gives the full variable domain: NAGVMQNPRHLVRRRGQEARLRCSPMKGHSHVYWYRQLPEEGLKFMVYLQKENIIDESGMPKERFSAEFPKEGPSILRIQQVVRGDSAAYFCASSAQRENTIYFGEGSWLTVV.

The rearrangement uses TRBV28 and TRBJ2-1; maybe TRBD1 (5 bases). The ends were cut back, 5 bases at V and 0 bases at J, with 11 bases in the middle. The CDR3 runs to 15 residues. Germline CDR1 and CDR2: MDHEN and SYDVKM. CDR3 sequence (DNA): TGTGCCAGCAGTCCGACAGAGACCTCCTACAATGAGCAGTTCTTC. Its protein product is CASSPTETSYNEQFF.

The rearrangement joins TRBV30 to TRBJ1-3; D is unresolved. CDR1 is GTSNPN and CDR2 is SVGIG in the germline V gene (reference sequence). Trimming shortened V by 0 bases and J by 5 bases, and 11 bases separated the two germline ends. The CDR3 is 14 residues long. The CDR3 protein is CAWSVMGGRNTIYF. The CDR3 region has the DNA TGTGCCTGGAGTGTCATGGGAGGGCGAAACACCATATATTTT. The full variable domain, in which reference TRBV30 and TRBJ1-3 provide the parts outside the CDR3, is SQTIHQWPATLVQPVGSPLSLECTVEGTSNPNLYWYRQAAGRGLQLLFYSVGIGQISSEVPQNLSASRPQDRQFILSSKKLLLSDSGFYLCAWSVMGGRNTIYFGEGSWLTVV.

This clone was detected once. The rearrangement links TRBV28 to TRBJ2-1; a weak D match, TRBD2 (6 bases). Germline CDR1 and CDR2: MDHEN and SYDVKM. CDR3 size: 11 residues. The CDR3 is CGSGQGHEQFF. DNA of the CDR3: TGTGGGAGCGGGCAGGGACATGAGCAGTTCTTC.